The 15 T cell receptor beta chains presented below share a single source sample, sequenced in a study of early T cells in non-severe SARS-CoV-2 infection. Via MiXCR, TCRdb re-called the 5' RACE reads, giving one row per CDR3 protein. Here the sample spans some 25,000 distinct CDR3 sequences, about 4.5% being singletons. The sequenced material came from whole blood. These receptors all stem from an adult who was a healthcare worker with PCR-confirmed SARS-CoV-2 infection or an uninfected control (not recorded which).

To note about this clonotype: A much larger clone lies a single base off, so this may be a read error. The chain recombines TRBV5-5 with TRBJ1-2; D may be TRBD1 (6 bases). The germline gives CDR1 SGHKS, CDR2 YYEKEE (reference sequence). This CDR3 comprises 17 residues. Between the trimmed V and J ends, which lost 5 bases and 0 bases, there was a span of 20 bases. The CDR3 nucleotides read TGTGCCAGCAGTCTAACCCCGACAGGCCATTCTAACTATGGCTACACCTTC. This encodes CASSLTPTGHSNYGYTF.

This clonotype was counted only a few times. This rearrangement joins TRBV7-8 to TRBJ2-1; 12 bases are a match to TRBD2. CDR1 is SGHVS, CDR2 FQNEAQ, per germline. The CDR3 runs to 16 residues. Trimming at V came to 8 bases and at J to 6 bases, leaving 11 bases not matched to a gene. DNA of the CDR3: TGTGCCAGCGGAACCCGGACTAGCGGGACCTTCAATGAGCAGTTCTTC. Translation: CASGTRTSGTFNEQFF.

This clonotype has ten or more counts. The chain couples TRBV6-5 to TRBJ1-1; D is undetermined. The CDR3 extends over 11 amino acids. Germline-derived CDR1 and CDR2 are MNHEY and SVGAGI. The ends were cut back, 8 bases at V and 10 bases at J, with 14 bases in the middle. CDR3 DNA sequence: TGTGCCAGCCGCTATCTGGGAGGAGCTTTCTTT. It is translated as CASRYLGGAFF.

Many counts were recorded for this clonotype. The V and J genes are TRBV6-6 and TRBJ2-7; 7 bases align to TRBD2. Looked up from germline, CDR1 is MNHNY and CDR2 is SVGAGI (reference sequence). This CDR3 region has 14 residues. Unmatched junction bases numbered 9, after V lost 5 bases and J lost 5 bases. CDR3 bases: TGTGCCAGCAGTCCGGGGGGTATGGTGAACGAGCAGTACTTC. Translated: CASSPGGMVNEQYF.

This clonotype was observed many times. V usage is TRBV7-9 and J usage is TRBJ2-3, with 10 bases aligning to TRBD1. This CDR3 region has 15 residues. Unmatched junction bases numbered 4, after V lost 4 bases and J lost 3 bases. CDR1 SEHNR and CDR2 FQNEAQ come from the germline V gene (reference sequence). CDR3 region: CASSSRDRGTDTQYF. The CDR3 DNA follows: TGTGCCAGCAGCTCCCGGGACAGGGGAACAGATACGCAGTATTTT.

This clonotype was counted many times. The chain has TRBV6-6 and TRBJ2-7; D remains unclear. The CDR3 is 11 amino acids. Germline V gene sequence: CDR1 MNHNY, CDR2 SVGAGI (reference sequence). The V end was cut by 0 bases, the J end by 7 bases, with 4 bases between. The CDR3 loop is CASSYSDEQYF. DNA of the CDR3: TGTGCCAGCAGTTACTCGGATGAGCAGTACTTC.

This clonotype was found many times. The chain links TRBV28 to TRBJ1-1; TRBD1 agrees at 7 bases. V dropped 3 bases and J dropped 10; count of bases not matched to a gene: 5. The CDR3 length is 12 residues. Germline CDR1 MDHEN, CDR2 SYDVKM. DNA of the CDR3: TGTGCCAGCAGTTTCGACAGGGCTGTAGCTTTCTTT. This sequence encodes CASSFDRAVAFF.

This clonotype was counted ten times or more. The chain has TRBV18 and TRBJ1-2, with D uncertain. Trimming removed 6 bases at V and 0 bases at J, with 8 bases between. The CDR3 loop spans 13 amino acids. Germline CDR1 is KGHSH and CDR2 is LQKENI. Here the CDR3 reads CASSRPPNYGYTF. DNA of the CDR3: TGTGCCAGCTCGCGGCCTCCTAACTATGGCTACACCTTC.

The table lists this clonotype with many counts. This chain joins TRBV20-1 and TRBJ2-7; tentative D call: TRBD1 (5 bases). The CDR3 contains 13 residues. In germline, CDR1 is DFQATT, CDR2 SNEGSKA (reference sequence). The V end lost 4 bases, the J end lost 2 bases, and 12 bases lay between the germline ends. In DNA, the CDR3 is TGCAGTGCTACCTCGCCAGGGACCTACGAGCAGTACTTC. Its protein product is CSATSPGTYEQYF.

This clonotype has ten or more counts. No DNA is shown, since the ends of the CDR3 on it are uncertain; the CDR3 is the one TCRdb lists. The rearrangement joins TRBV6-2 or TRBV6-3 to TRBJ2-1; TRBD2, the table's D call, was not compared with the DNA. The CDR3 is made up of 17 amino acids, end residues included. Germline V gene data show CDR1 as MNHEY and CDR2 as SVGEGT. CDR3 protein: CASILDRRAASYNEQFF.

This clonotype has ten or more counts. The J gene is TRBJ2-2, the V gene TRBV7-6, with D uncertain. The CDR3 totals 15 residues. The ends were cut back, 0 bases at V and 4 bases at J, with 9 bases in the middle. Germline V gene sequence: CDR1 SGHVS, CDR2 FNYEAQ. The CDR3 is CASSLAGRVTGELFF. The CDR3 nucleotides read TGTGCCAGCAGCTTAGCCGGAAGGGTCACCGGGGAGCTGTTTTTT.

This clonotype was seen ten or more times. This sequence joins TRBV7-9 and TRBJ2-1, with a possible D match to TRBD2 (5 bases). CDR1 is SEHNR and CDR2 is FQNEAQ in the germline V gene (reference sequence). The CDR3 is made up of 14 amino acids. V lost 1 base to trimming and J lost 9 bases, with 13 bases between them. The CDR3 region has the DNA TGTGCCAGCAGCTTAGGGATGTCTAGCAGTGAGCAGTTCTTC. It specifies CASSLGMSSSEQFF. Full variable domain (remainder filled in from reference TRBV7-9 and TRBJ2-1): DTGVSQNPRHKITKRGQNVTFRCDPISEHNRLYWYRQTLGQGPEFLTYFQNEAQLEKSRLLSDRFSAERPKGSFSTLEIQRTEQGDSAMYLCASSLGMSSSEQFFGPGTRLTVL.

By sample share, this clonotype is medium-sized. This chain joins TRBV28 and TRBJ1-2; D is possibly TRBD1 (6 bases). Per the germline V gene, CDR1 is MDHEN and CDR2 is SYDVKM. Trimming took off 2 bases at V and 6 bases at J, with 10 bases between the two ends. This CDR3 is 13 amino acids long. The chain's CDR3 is CASSLTGLNGYTF. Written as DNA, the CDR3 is TGTGCCAGCAGTTTAACAGGGCTCAATGGCTACACCTTC.

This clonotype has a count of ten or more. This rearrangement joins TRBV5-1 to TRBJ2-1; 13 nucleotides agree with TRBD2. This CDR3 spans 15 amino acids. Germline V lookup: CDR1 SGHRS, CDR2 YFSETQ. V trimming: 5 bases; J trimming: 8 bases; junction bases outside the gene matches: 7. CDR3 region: CASRTGTSGIHEQFF. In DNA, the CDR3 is TGCGCCAGCAGGACCGGGACTAGCGGGATCCATGAGCAGTTCTTC. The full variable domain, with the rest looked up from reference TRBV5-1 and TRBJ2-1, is KAGVTQTPRYLIKTRGQQVTLSCSPISGHRSVSWYQQTPGQGLQFLFEYFSETQRNKGNFPGRFSGRQFSNSRSEMNVSTLELGDSALYLCASRTGTSGIHEQFFGPGTRLTVL.

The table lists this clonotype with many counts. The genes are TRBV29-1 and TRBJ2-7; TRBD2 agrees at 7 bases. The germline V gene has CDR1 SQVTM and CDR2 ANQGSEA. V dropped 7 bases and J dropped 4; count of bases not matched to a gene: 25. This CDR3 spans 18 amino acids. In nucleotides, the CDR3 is TGCAGCGCCGCTGGGGGGGACCCCGGCTCCCACGGCGGGTACGAGCAGTACTTC. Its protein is CSAAGGDPGSHGGYEQYF.